This TCR beta chain emerged from a study of blood T cell repertoires in COVID-19. This clone was observed a few times. Per the original methods: Cell counts per sample came from amplifying reference gene primers. Produced via immunoSEQ multiplex PCR; TCRdb's table is partial and in-frame only. V and J calls and clone size are as listed in that table; D and trimming were resolved from the DNA. The data contain tens of thousands of clones, more than 60% of them singletons. The sequenced material came from peripheral blood. The sequence was obtained from a woman between 45 and 65 years old with active or convalescent COVID-19.

This chain's CDR3 is CASSQGPSTDTQYF. The CDR3 bases are TGTGCCAGTAGTCAGGGGCCTAGCACAGATACGCAGTATTTT. The chain has TRBV19 and TRBJ2-3; a possible D gene is TRBD1 (6 bases). Germline lookup yields CDR1 LNHDA and CDR2 SQIVND (reference sequence). The V gene lost 5 bases and the J gene lost 0 bases, with 9 bases spanning the gap. CDR3 length: 14 amino acids.